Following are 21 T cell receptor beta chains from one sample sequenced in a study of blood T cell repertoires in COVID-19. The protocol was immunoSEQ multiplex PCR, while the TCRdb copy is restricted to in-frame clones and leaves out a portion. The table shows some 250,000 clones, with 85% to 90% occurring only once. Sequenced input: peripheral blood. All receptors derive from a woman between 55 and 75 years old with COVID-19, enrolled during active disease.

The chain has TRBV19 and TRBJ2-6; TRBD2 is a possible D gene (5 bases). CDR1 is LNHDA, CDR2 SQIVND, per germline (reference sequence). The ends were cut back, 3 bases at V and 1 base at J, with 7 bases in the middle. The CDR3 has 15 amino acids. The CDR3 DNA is TGTGCCAGTAGTATCGCGGGTTCTGGGGCCAACGTCCTGACTTTC. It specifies CASSIAGSGANVLTF.

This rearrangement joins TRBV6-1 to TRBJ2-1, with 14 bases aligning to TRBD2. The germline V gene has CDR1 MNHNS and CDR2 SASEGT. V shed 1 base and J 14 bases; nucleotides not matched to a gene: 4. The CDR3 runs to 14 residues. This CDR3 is CASSEGGLAGVKFF. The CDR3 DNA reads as TGTGCCAGCAGTGAAGGGGGACTAGCGGGAGTCAAGTTCTTC.

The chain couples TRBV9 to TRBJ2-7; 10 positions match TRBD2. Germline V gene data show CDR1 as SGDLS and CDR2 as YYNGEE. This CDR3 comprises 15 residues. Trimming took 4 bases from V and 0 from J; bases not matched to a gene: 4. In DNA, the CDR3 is TGTGCCAGCAGCCCACTAGCGGGGTTCTCCTACGAGCAGTACTTC. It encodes CASSPLAGFSYEQYF.

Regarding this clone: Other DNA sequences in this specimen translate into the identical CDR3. This CDR3 reads CSVETGPNEKLFF. The CDR3 nucleotides are TGCAGCGTTGAAACAGGGCCTAATGAAAAACTGTTTTTT. The chain couples TRBV29-1 to TRBJ1-4; D is perhaps TRBD1 (6 bases). Trimming took 2 bases from V and 3 from J, leaving 7 bases between them. In germline, CDR1 is SQVTM, CDR2 ANQGSEA. The length of the CDR3 is 13 residues.

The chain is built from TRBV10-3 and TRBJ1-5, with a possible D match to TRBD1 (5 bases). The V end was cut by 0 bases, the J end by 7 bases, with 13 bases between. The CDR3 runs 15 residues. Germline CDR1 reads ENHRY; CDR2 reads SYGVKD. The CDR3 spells CAISESSGNVQPQHF. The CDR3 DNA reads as TGTGCCATCAGTGAGTCATCAGGGAACGTGCAGCCCCAGCATTTT.

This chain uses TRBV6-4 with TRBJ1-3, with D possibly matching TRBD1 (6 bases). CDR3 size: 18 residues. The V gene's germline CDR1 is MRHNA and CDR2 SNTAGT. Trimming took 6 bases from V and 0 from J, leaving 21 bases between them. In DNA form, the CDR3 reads TGTGCCAGCAGAAGCCCCAGGGGCCGAAACCTCTCTGGAAACACCATATATTTT. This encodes CASRSPRGRNLSGNTIYF.

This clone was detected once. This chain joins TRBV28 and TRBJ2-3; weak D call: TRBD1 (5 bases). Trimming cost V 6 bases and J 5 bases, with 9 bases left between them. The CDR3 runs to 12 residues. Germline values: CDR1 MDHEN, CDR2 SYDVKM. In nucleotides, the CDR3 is TGTGCCAGCAGCATGGGGCGAGATACGCAGTATTTT. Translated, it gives CASSMGRDTQYF.

CDR3: CASSLALWETQYF. For the CDR3, the DNA is TGTGCCAGCAGTTTAGCCCTTTGGGAGACCCAGTACTTC. V usage is TRBV6-5 and J usage is TRBJ2-5; D not certain. Per the germline V gene, CDR1 is MNHEY and CDR2 is SVGAGI. V lost 4 bases to trimming and J lost 5 bases, with 11 bases between them. The CDR3 length is 13 residues.

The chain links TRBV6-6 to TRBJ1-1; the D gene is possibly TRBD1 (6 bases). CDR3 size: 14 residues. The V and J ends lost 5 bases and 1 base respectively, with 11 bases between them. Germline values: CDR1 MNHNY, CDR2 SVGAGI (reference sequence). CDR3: CASSRSRGNTEAFF. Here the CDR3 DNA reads TGTGCCAGCAGTCGAAGCAGGGGGAACACTGAAGCTTTCTTT.

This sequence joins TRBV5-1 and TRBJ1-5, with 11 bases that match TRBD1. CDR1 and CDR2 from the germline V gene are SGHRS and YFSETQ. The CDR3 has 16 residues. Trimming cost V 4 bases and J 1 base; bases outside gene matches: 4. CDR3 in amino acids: CASSPGQGASNQPQHF. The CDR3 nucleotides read TGCGCCAGCAGCCCCGGACAGGGGGCGAGCAATCAGCCCCAGCATTTT.

CDR3 in DNA: TGTGCCAGCAGGACCAGCCGGGACGAGCAGTACTTC. Amino acids: CASRTSRDEQYF. The chain carries TRBV2 and TRBJ2-7; D unclear. The germline V gene encodes CDR1 SNHLY and CDR2 FYNNEI. CDR3 length equals 12 residues. The germline V and J ends were trimmed by 6 bases and 5 bases, with 11 bases remaining between them.

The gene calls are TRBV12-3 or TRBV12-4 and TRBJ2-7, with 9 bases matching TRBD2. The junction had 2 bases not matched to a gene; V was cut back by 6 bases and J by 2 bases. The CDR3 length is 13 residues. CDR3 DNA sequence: TGTGCCAGCAGGCCTAGCGGGACCTACGAGCAGTACTTC. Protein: CASRPSGTYEQYF.

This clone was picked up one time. The chain's CDR3 is CASSHVWGPDGYTF. The CDR3 nucleotides read TGTGCCAGCAGCCACGTATGGGGGCCGGATGGCTACACCTTC. V usage is TRBV14 and J usage is TRBJ1-2, with D possibly being TRBD1 (6 bases). The CDR3 spans 14 residues. V was clipped by 3 bases and J by 6 bases, with 14 bases between them. From germline, CDR1 is SGHDN and CDR2 FVKESK.

In nucleotides, the CDR3 is TGCGCCAGCAGCCTGTCTCGCGAAGCTCGATATTTTGTGCAGTACTTC. Amino acid sequence: CASSLSREARYFVQYF. The chain joins TRBV10-1 to TRBJ2-7; unclear D gene. Germline CDR1 WNHNN, CDR2 SYGVQD (reference sequence). The CDR3 sequence is 16 residues long. Between the trimmed V and J ends, which lost 6 bases and 9 bases, there was a span of 27 bases.

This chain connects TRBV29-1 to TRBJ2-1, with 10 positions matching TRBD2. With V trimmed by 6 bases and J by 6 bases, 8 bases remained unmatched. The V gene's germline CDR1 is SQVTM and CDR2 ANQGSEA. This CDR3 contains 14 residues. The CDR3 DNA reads TGCAGCGTCACCCCTAGCGGGAGAGCCAATGAGCAGTTCTTC. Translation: CSVTPSGRANEQFF.

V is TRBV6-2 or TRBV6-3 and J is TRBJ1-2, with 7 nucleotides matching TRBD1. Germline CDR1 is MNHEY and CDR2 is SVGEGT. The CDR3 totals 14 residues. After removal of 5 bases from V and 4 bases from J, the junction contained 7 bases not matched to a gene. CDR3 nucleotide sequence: TGTGCCAGCAGTCGAAACAGGGGAGGCTATGGCTACACCTTC. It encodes CASSRNRGGYGYTF.

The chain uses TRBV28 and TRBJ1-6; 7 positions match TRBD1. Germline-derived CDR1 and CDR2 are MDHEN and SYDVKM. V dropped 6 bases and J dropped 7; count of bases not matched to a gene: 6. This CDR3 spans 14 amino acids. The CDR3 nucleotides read TGTGCCAGCAGGCGGACAGGTGTGAATTCACCCCTCCACTTT. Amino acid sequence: CASRRTGVNSPLHF.

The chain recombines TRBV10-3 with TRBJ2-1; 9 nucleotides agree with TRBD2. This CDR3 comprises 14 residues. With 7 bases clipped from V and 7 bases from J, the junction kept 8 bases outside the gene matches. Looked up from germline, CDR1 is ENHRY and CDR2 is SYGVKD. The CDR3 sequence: CAITLSGRINEQFF. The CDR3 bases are TGTGCCATCACCCTAAGCGGGAGGATTAATGAGCAGTTCTTC.

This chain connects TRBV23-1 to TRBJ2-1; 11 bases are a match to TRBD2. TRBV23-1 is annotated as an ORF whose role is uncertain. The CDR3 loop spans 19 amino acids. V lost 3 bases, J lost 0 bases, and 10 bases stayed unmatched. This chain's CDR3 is CASSQIASGRSSSYNEQFF. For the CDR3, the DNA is TGCGCCAGCAGTCAGATCGCTAGCGGGAGGTCGAGCTCCTACAATGAGCAGTTCTTC.

CDR3 sequence reads: CSVASGNEQYF. Here the CDR3 DNA reads TGCAGCGTTGCATCGGGGAACGAGCAGTACTTC. The rearrangement uses TRBV29-1 and TRBJ2-7; D is perhaps TRBD2 (5 bases). The V end lost 4 bases, the J end lost 5 bases, and 9 bases lay between the germline ends. Germline-derived CDR1 and CDR2 are SQVTM and ANQGSEA. This CDR3 comprises 11 residues.

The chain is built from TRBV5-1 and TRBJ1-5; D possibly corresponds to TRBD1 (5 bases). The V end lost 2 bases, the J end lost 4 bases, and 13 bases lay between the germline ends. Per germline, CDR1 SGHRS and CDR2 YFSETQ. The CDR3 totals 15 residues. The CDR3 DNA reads TGCGCCAGCAGCTTAACCGGACACGAAAATCAGCCCCAGCATTTT. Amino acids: CASSLTGHENQPQHF.